A selection of T cell receptor beta chains follows, all from one sample in a study of cytomegalovirus exposure and HLA in healthy donors. Sequencing used immunoSEQ multiplex PCR; TCRdb keeps in-frame clones, though not all of them. The sample yields about 250,000 clones, 75% to 85% seen once. Sequencing was carried out using PBMCs. These receptors were taken from a girl aged 2-10 years in good health and CMV-seronegative. CDR3s include the opening cysteine and the closing phenylalanine or tryptophan. A D gene is named only where the DNA matches it firmly. Only some rows state a clone size, as once, few, many or a class for expanded clones.

j_gene,d_gene,abundance,v_gene,CDR3nt,CDR3aa
TRBJ2-7,-,-,TRBV6-1,TGTGCCAGCAGTGGAGAGGTACGGCTGGTCTCCTACGAGCAGTACTTC,CASSGEVRLVSYEQYF
TRBJ2-3,-,-,TRBV27,TGTGCCAGCAGTCTAAAGAGCACAGATACGCAGTATTTT,CASSLKSTDTQYF
TRBJ1-5,-,-,TRBV28,TGTGCCAGCAGCCCCACCGGGACACTCAAAGATCAGCCCCAGCATTTT,CASSPTGTLKDQPQHF
TRBJ1-1,-,-,TRBV28,TGTGCCAGCAGTTTTAAGGCAGGGGCGCACACTGAAGCTTTCTTT,CASSFKAGAHTEAFF
TRBJ2-1,-,once,TRBV9,TGTGCCAGCAGCGTAGCGGGAGCGGCCTACAATGAGCAGTTCTTC,CASSVAGAAYNEQFF
TRBJ2-7,-,-,TRBV4-1,TGCGCCAGCAGCCAATCCCGGGACTGGCCCTACGAGCAGTACTTC,CASSQSRDWPYEQYF
TRBJ2-3,TRBD2,-,TRBV7-9,TGTGCCAGCAGCGTAGATACTAGCGGGAGAGGATTCGCAGATACGCAGTATTTT,CASSVDTSGRGFADTQYF
TRBJ1-1,-,-,TRBV28,TGTGCCAGCAGTCCCCGCGGGAGAAGTGAAGCTTTCTTT,CASSPRGRSEAFF
TRBJ1-6,-,-,TRBV5-1,TGCGCCAGCAGGCCGGGACTAGGGGATTCACCCCTCCACTTT,CASRPGLGDSPLHF
TRBJ2-7,-,-,TRBV28,TGTGCCAGCAGTTTGGCCGTTTTTTCCGGGGTGCTCTCCTACGAGCAGTACTTC,CASSLAVFSGVLSYEQYF
TRBJ1-2,-,-,TRBV27,TGTGCCAGCAGTCTCACAGGGTTTATTGGCTACACCTTC,CASSLTGFIGYTF
TRBJ2-1,-,once,TRBV14,TGTGCCAGCAGCCAAGATCTATGGACTCGTTACAATGAGCAGTTCTTC,CASSQDLWTRYNEQFF
TRBJ2-1,TRBD2,-,TRBV5-4,TGTGCCAGCAGCTTGGAAGGGACTAGCCCCCCCGATGAGCAGTTCTTC,CASSLEGTSPPDEQFF
TRBJ1-2,-,-,TRBV7-5,TGTGTCAGAAGATTGAAGGCCGGACAGAGCATTTATGGCTACACCTTC,CVRRLKAGQSIYGYTF
TRBJ2-1,TRBD1,-,TRBV27,TGTGCCAGCAGTTTTGGGACAGGGATGTACAATGAGCAGTTCTTC,CASSFGTGMYNEQFF